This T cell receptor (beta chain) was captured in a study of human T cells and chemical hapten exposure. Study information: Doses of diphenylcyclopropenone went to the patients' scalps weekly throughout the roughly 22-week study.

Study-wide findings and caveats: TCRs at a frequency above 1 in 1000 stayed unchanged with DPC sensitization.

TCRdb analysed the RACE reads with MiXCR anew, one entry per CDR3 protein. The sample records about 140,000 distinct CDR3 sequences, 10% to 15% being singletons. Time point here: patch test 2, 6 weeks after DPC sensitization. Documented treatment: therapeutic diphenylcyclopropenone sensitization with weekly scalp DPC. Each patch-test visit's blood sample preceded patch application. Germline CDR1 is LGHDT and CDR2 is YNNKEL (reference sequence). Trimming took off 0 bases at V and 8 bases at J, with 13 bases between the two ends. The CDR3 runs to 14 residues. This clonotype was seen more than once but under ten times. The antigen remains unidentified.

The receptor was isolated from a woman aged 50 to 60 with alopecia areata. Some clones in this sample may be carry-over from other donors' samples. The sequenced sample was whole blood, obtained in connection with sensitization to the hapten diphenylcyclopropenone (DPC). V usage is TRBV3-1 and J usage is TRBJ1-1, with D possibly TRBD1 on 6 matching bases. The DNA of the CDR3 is TGTGCCAGCAGCCAAGATGGGTCCGGGACAGAAGCTTTCTTT. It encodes CASSQDGSGTEAFF.